This T cell receptor beta chain was identified during a study of T cells in Graves' hyperthyroidism and ophthalmopathy. Each person with ophthalmopathy scored at least 3 on the Clinical Activity Score, reached NOSPECS grade 4 or higher, and had been ill under 3 months. Amplification targeted TCR beta CDR3 regions from RNA transcripts. During a first-round RT-PCR of the TCR CDR3, the HTBI primer set was used. TCRdb re-called the multiplex PCR reads through MiXCR, storing one row per CDR3 protein. The sample lists 390,000 or so distinct CDR3 sequences; roughly 14% were seen once. The germline V gene encodes CDR1 SGHRS and CDR2 YFSETQ. V shed 3 bases, J shed 7 bases, and the junction held 12 bases outside the gene matches. CDR3 size: 16 residues. This clonotype showed up just a few times.

The sequenced sample consisted of blood. V gene TRBV5-1 combines with J gene TRBJ2-1; 8 bases are shared with TRBD1. The sequence was obtained from a man younger than 30 with Graves' ophthalmopathy. The CDR3 is CASSYRDRSLGNEQFF. The CDR3 coding sequence is TGCGCCAGCAGCTACCGGGACAGGTCCCTAGGGAATGAGCAGTTCTTC.